One sample yielded the 9 T cell receptor beta chains listed below, sequenced in a study of blood T cell repertoires in COVID-19. Here immunoSEQ multiplex PCR was the method, and the copy in TCRdb shows in-frame clones only, minus some. Seen here are about 50,000 clones, more than 80% observed once, and the top ten hold 6.5%. The sequenced sample was peripheral blood. The receptors were sampled from a man aged 55 to 70 with acute or convalescent COVID-19.

V and J are TRBV7-3 and TRBJ2-5; TRBD2 might be the D (6 bases). The length of the CDR3 is 14 residues. V dropped 5 bases and J dropped 5 bases, with 15 bases sitting between them. Per germline, CDR1 SGHTA and CDR2 FQGTGA. The CDR3 nucleotides are TGTGCCAGCAGCCCCAGCGGGCCTCCCGAGACCCAGTACTTC. Translated, it gives CASSPSGPPETQYF.

The rearrangement joins TRBV14 to TRBJ1-5; D unresolved. The CDR3 runs to 14 residues. The germline CDR1 and CDR2 sequences are SGHDN and FVKESK. The germline V and J ends were trimmed by 4 bases and 4 bases, with 11 bases remaining between them. The CDR3 nucleotides read TGTGCCAGCAGCCCCCTAGGCCGAAATCAGCCCCAGCATTTT. The encoded protein is CASSPLGRNQPQHF.

The CDR3 reads CASSQVGRDTEAFF. The CDR3 nucleotides are TGTGCCAGCAGCCAAGTGGGCAGGGACACTGAAGCTTTCTTT. This chain links TRBV3-1 (or the pseudogene TRBV3-2) with TRBJ1-1; D is perhaps TRBD1 (5 bases). Germline lookup yields CDR1 LGHDT and CDR2 YNNKEL (reference sequence). The V and J ends lost 1 base and 3 bases respectively, with 9 bases between them. The CDR3 has 14 amino acids.

Within the sample, this clone is medium-sized. The CDR3 DNA reads TGTGCCAGTAGTCCCCGCGGAGGGACGGTTAATGAGCAGTTCTTC. Translation: CASSPRGGTVNEQFF. This chain joins TRBV19 and TRBJ2-1; a possible D gene is TRBD2 (6 bases). Germline loops: CDR1 LNHDA, CDR2 SQIVND (reference sequence). V was clipped by 5 bases and J by 7 bases, with 18 bases between them. The CDR3 runs 15 residues.

The V call is TRBV7-3, the J call TRBJ2-7; tentatively, D is TRBD2 (5 bases). The CDR3 runs to 15 residues. Trimming took off 5 bases at V and 6 bases at J, with 20 bases between the two ends. Germline values: CDR1 SGHTA, CDR2 FQGTGA. CDR3 in amino acids: CASSPGSVIPTEQYF. The CDR3 nucleotides read TGTGCCAGCAGCCCTGGGAGCGTCATTCCAACCGAGCAGTACTTC.

The gene calls are TRBV5-1 and TRBJ2-3, with 10 bases fitting TRBD2. Per the germline V gene, CDR1 is SGHRS and CDR2 is YFSETQ. V dropped 5 bases and J dropped 6; count of bases not matched to a gene: 9. CDR3 length equals 15 residues. The CDR3 DNA is TGCGCCAGCAGTCCCCTAGCGGGAGCGTCGGATACGCAGTATTTT. It is translated as CASSPLAGASDTQYF.

This clone was found once. V and J are TRBV28 and TRBJ2-1; no firm D call. The germline gives CDR1 MDHEN, CDR2 SYDVKM. CDR3 length: 13 residues. Trimming took 4 bases from V and 6 from J, leaving 10 bases between them. The CDR3, as DNA: TGTGCCAGCAGTTCCAGGAACGGCAATGAGCAGTTCTTC. It is translated as CASSSRNGNEQFF.

This clone was detected a few times. This chain uses TRBV19 with TRBJ2-2; TRBD2 aligns across 12 bases. Per germline, CDR1 LNHDA and CDR2 SQIVND (reference sequence). Germline trimming cut 5 bases from V and 4 bases from J; bases unmatched to any gene: 17. The CDR3 sequence is 20 residues long. The DNA for the CDR3 is TGTGCCAGTAGTCCCTCCGGTCGGAGACTAGCGGGAGTAGGCACCGGGGAGCTGTTTTTT. Encoded protein: CASSPSGRRLAGVGTGELFF. Variable domain in full (rest from reference TRBV19 and TRBJ2-2): DGGITQSPKYLFRKEGQNVTLSCEQNLNHDAMYWYRQDPGQGLRLIYYSQIVNDFQKGDIAEGYSVSREKKESFPLTVTSAQKNPTAFYLCASSPSGRRLAGVGTGELFFGEGSRLTVL.

J is TRBJ1-6 and V is TRBV21-1. TRBV21-1 is shown as a pseudogene. The CDR3 is 15 residues long. This CDR3 is CASSRPGSPNSPLHF. The DNA of the CDR3 is TGTGCCAGCAGCCGGCCGGGTAGTCCGAATTCACCCCTCCACTTT.